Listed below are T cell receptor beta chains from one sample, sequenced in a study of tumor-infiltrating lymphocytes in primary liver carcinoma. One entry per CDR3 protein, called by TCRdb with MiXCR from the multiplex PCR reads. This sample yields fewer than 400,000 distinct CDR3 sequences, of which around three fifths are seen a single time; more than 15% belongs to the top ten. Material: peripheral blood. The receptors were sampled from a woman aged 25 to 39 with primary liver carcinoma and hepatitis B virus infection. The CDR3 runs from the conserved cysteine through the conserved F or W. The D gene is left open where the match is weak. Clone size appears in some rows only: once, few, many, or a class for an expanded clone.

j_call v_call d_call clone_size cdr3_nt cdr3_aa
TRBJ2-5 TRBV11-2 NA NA TGTGCCAGCAGACCAGGACTACCGAATTACCAAGAGACCCAGTACTTC CASRPGLPNYQETQYF
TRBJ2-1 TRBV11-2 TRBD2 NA TGTGCCAGCAGACGAGGACTAGCGGGAGTCGGGTACAATGAACAGTTCTTC CASRRGLAGVGYNEQFF
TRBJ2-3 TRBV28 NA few TGTGCCAGCAGTTCAAAAACGATAGGGGACGGTACGCAGTATTTT CASSSKTIGDGTQYF
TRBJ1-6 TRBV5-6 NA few TGTGCCAGCAGCTGGAGAAGCTCCTATAATTCACCCCTCCACTTT CASSWRSSYNSPLHF
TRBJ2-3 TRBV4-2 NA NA TGTGCCAGCAGCCAAGATAGTGATTACGGCTGGCAGCTCAAGTATTTT CASSQDSDYGWQLKYF
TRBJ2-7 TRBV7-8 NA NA TGTGCCAGCAGCTTGGGGGTATTAGCCTACGAGCAGTACTTC CASSLGVLAYEQYF
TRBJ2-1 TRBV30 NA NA TGTGCCTGGTCGGCGGTCTCCAATGAGCAGTTCTTC CAWSAVSNEQFF
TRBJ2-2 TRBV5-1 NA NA TGCGCCAGCAGCATGGACCTTGCCGGGGAGCTGTTTTTT CASSMDLAGELFF
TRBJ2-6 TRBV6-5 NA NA TGTGCCAGCAGGAATCCTTGGGCCAACGTCCTGAATTTC CASRNPWANVLNF
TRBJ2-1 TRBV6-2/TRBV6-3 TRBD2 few TGTGCCAGCAGTAGGACAACCGCACTAGCGGGATACAGGAATGAGCAGTTCTTC CASSRTTALAGYRNEQFF
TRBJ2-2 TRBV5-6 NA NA TGTGCCAGCAACGTGCCTGGGACACACACCGGGGAGCTGTTTTTT CASNVPGTHTGELFF
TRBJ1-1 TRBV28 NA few TGTGCCAGCAGACGGGGACTCCCGCAAGCTTTCTTT CASRRGLPQAFF
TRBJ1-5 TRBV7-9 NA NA TGTGCCAGCAGCTTAGGGCTCAATCGGCCCCAGCATTTC CASSLGLNRPQHF
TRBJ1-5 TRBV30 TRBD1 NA TGTGCCTGGAGTGTTGGACAGGCGGGTCAGCCCCAGCATTTT CAWSVGQAGQPQHF
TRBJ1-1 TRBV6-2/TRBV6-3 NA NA TGTGCCAGCACTTCATGCGCGAACACTGAAGCTTTCTTT CASTSCANTEAFF
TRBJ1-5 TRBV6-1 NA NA TGTGCCAGCAGCCACAAGAGGGAGGGGGTCCAGCCCCAGCATTTT CASSHKREGVQPQHF
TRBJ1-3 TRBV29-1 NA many TGCAGCGTTCAGGGGAGCTCTGGAAACACCATATATTTT CSVQGSSGNTIYF
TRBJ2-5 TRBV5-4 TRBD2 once TGTGCCAGCAGCTTGAGGCTAGCGGGAGGTGTTGAGACCCAGTACTTC CASSLRLAGGVETQYF
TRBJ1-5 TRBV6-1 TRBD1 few TGTGCCAGCAGTGCCTTCGGACAGGGAGGGCAGCCCCAGCATTTT CASSAFGQGGQPQHF
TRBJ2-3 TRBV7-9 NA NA TGTGCCAGCACCCGGGCGGGATCGGACACAGATACGCAGTATTTT CASTRAGSDTDTQYF
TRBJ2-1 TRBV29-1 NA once TGCAGCGGCGTCGACAGCAGGACCTACAATGGGCAGCTCTTC CSGVDSRTYNGQLF
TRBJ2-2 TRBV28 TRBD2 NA TGTGCCAGCAGTTTCTCTAGCGGGAGTCCCGGGGAGCTGTTTTTT CASSFSSGSPGELFF
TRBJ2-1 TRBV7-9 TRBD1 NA TGTGCCAGCAGCTCCCCACCTTCGACTACAGGGGGCTTGGGTAATGAGCAGTTCTTC CASSSPPSTTGGLGNEQFF
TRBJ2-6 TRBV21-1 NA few TGTGCCAGCAGATCGGGGTATGGGGCCAACGTCCTGACTTTC CASRSGYGANVLTF
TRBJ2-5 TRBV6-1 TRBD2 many TGTGCCAGCAGTGCGGGGTCGGGGGGAGAGACCCAGTACTTC CASSAGSGGETQYF
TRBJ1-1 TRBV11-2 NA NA TGTGCCGGCAGCTTAGAGTGGGGTGGGGTTGAAGCTTTCTTT CAGSLEWGGVEAFF
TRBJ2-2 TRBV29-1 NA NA TGCAGCGTTGATGGAGAGACAGCTACCGGGGAGCAGTTTTTT CSVDGETATGEQFF
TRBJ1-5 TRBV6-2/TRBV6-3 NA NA TGTGCCAGCAGTTACGTGGGCAGAAACAATCAGCCCCAGCATTTT CASSYVGRNNQPQHF
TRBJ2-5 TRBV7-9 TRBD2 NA TGTGCCAGCAGCTTACGACCGGGACTAGCGGCATCTTTGGAGACCCAGTACTTC CASSLRPGLAASLETQYF
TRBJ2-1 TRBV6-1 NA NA TGTGCCAGCAGTGAAGTGGTAGGGATCTACAATGAGCAGTTCTTC CASSEVVGIYNEQFF
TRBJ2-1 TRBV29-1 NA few TGCAGCGAGGGACTGGGGGACTACAATGAGCAGTTCTTC CSEGLGDYNEQFF
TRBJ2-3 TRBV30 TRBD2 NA TGTTCCTGGAATCGGGGGGTGGCAGATACGCAGTATTTT CSWNRGVADTQYF
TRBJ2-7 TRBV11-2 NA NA TGTACCAGCAGCTATCGGGAGCATGGCTACGAGCAGTACTTC CTSSYREHGYEQYF
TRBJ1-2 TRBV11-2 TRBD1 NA TGTGCCGGCAGCGAAGGGACAGCCCCATACACCTTC CAGSEGTAPYTF
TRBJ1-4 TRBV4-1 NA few TGCGCCAGTAGCCAAGATGATCAGGCCTATAATGAAAAACTGTTTTTT CASSQDDQAYNEKLFF
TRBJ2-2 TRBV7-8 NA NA TGTGCCAGCAGCAACGACGCTTACACCGGGGAGCTGTTTTTT CASSNDAYTGELFF
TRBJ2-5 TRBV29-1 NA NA TGCAGCGTTGCCCAGGTCGGGGAAGAGACCCAGTACTTC CSVAQVGEETQYF
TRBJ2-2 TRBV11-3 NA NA TGTGCCAGCAGTTCGACAGCCTTTGGACCCACCGGGAAGCTGTTTTTT CASSSTAFGPTGKLFF
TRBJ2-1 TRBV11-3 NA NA TGTGCCAGCAGAGGGGACGGGCACAGCGAGCAGTTCTTC CASRGDGHSEQFF
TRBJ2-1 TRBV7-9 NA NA TGTGCCAGCAGCTCGGGGAACTCCTACAATGAGCAGTTCTTC CASSSGNSYNEQFF
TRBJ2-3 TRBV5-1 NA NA TGCGCCAGCAGCTTGGGGACTAGCACAGATACGCAGTATTTT CASSLGTSTDTQYF